This T cell receptor beta chain comes out of a study of cytomegalovirus exposure and HLA in healthy donors. Notes on the study in general: Of the V segments, some could not be distinguished, including TRBV6-2 and TRBV6-3, and were excluded. TCR beta chains associated with HLA were, in a later analysis, more clonally expanded than equally common others. A link between a missense DCLRE1C variant and TCR beta V- and J-gene trimming emerged from a later analysis.

Details on this clone: Its antigen remains unidentified.

The PCR used 60 Vbeta and 13 Jbeta primers. Assay: immunoSEQ multiplex PCR; the TCRdb copy retains only in-frame clones and omits some. The profile shows tens of thousands of clones, about 78% of them singletons. From germline, CDR1 is SGHRS and CDR2 YFSETQ. The V end was cut by 2 bases, the J end by 6 bases, with 11 bases between. The CDR3 has 13 residues. This TCR was recovered from a woman aged 40 to 50 in good health and CMV-seronegative. The sample was PBMCs. The chain employs TRBV5-1 and TRBJ1-2; D call uncertain. The CDR3 reads CASSLWQNNGYTF. As DNA, the CDR3 is TGCGCCAGCAGCTTATGGCAGAACAATGGCTACACCTTC.